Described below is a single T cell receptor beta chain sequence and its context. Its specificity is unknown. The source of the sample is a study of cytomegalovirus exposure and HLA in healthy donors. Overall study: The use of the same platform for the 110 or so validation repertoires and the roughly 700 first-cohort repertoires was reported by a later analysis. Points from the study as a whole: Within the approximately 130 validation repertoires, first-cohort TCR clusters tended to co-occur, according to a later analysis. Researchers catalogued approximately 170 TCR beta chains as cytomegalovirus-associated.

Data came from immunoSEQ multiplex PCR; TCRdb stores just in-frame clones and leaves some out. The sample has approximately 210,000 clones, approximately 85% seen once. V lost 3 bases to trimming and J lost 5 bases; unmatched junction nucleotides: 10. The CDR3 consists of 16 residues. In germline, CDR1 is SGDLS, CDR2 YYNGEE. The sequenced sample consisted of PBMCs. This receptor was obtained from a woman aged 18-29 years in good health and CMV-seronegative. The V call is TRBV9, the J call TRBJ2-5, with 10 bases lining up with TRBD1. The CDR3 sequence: CASSEKTGGMVETQYF. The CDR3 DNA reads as TGTGCCAGCAGCGAGAAGACAGGGGGCATGGTGGAGACCCAGTACTTC.